The 27 T cell receptor beta chains given below trace back to one sample, sequenced in a study of OX40 agonist ivuxolimab in advanced cancers. The table came from immunoSEQ multiplex PCR; TCRdb's copy has only in-frame clones and leaves some out. The table lists fewer than 90,000 clones, about 93% of them singletons. The specimen comprised CD4+ or CD8+ T cells sorted from blood, sampled in a trial of the OX40 agonist ivuxolimab. Receptors originate from an adult with an advanced solid tumor such as melanoma, head and neck, liver or kidney cancer.

The sample holds a few counts of this clone. The chain employs TRBV27 and TRBJ1-2; 10 nucleotides match TRBD1. The ends lost 6 bases at V and 4 bases at J; junction bases unmatched: 8. This CDR3 has 15 residues. Germline CDR1 MNHEY, CDR2 SMNVEV (reference sequence). DNA of the CDR3: TGTGCCAGCAGACTGACAGGGGGCGGTACCTATGGCTACACCTTC. Amino acid sequence: CASRLTGGGTYGYTF.

This chain links TRBV6-5 with TRBJ1-2, with 7 bases aligning to TRBD1. The CDR3 contains 13 residues. V trimming: 3 bases; J trimming: 3 bases; junction bases outside the gene matches: 1. Germline assignment: CDR1 MNHEY and CDR2 SVGAGI. CDR3 in DNA: TGTGCCAGCAGTTATACAGGGGACTATGGCTACACCTTC. This gives the protein CASSYTGDYGYTF.

This rearrangement joins TRBV19 to TRBJ2-2; no firm D call. The CDR3 sequence is 15 residues long. CDR1 LNHDA and CDR2 SQIVND come from the germline V gene (reference sequence). The V end was cut by 6 bases, the J end by 0 bases, with 11 bases between. CDR3 amino acids: CASSQALPNTGELFF. CDR3 nucleotides: TGTGCCAGTAGCCAGGCGTTACCGAACACCGGGGAGCTGTTTTTT.

The chain uses TRBV4-3 and TRBJ2-2, with 8 bases matching TRBD1. CDR1 and CDR2 (germline): LGHNA, YSLEER. This CDR3 has 15 amino acids. Trimming cost V 4 bases and J 6 bases; bases outside gene matches: 7. CDR3 sequence (DNA): TGCGCCAGCAGCCTTGGCTCCAGGGGGCCCGGGGAGCTGTTTTTT. This translates into CASSLGSRGPGELFF.

The chain uses TRBV2 and TRBJ1-1; D gene uncertain. V was cut by 8 bases and J by 3 bases, with 19 bases left in between. The CDR3 spans 15 residues. Looked up from germline, CDR1 is SNHLY and CDR2 is FYNNEI. For the CDR3, the DNA is TGTGCCAGCTATGGTCTAGGAGGACTCCACACTGAAGCTTTCTTT. Protein sequence: CASYGLGGLHTEAFF.

The V call is TRBV29-1, the J call TRBJ1-1; unclear D gene. This CDR3 region has 13 residues. The V and J ends lost 4 bases and 0 bases respectively, with 9 bases between them. Germline V gives CDR1 SQVTM, CDR2 ANQGSEA. DNA of the CDR3: TGCAGCGTTGTTCGGGAAATGAACACTGAAGCTTTCTTT. It encodes CSVVREMNTEAFF.

The V gene is TRBV27, the J gene TRBJ2-1, with a weak D call TRBD2 (7 bases). V was trimmed by 4 bases and J by 7 bases, leaving 14 bases between them. The CDR3 sequence is 14 residues long. Germline values: CDR1 MNHEY, CDR2 SMNVEV (reference sequence). This chain's CDR3 is CASSSGGPMNEQFF. The CDR3 DNA follows: TGTGCCAGCAGTTCCGGGGGGCCGATGAATGAGCAGTTCTTC.

The genes are TRBV4-1 and TRBJ2-1, with D maybe TRBD2 (6 bases). Trimming removed 5 bases at V and 2 bases at J, with 13 bases between. This CDR3 is built from 15 residues. Germline V gene lookup returns CDR1 MGHRA and CDR2 YSYEKL. CDR3 loop: CASSARESPYNEQFF. Written as DNA, the CDR3 is TGCGCCAGCAGCGCACGGGAGTCCCCCTACAATGAGCAGTTCTTC.

The chain is built from TRBV20-1 and TRBJ2-1; D is unresolved. Trimming cost V 5 bases and J 8 bases, with 10 bases left between them. The germline V gene encodes CDR1 DFQATT and CDR2 SNEGSKA (reference sequence). The CDR3 length is 11 residues. The CDR3 coding sequence is TGCAGTGCTGCCTTTTGGGATGAGCAGTTCTTC. Protein product: CSAAFWDEQFF.

The chain carries TRBV11-2 and TRBJ1-1; possible D gene TRBD1, 5 bases. The V and J ends lost 5 bases and 0 bases respectively, with 19 bases between them. CDR1 SGHAT and CDR2 FQNNGV come from the germline V gene. The CDR3 runs 17 residues. The CDR3 loop reads CASSPVRGAEMNTEAFF. The CDR3 DNA is TGTGCCAGCAGCCCCGTCCGGGGCGCGGAGATGAACACTGAAGCTTTCTTT.

This chain joins TRBV9 and TRBJ2-3, with 8 bases fitting TRBD1. Germline loops: CDR1 SGDLS, CDR2 YYNGEE. Losses at the gene ends were 3 bases for V and 5 bases for J; bases not matched to a gene: 5. CDR3 size: 14 residues. The CDR3 DNA reads as TGTGCCAGCAGCGGACGACAGGGGCAAGATACGCAGTATTTT. It is translated as CASSGRQGQDTQYF. Full variable domain (remainder filled in from reference TRBV9 and TRBJ2-3): DSGVTQTPKHLITATGQRVTLRCSPRSGDLSVYWYQQSLDQGLQFLIQYYNGEERAKGNILERFSAQQFPDLHSELNLSSLELGDSALYFCASSGRQGQDTQYFGPGTRLTVL.

This clone has just a few counts. This chain connects TRBV19 to TRBJ1-1; D might be TRBD1 (5 bases). Germline CDR1 is LNHDA and CDR2 is SQIVND (reference sequence). There are 12 residues in the CDR3. Trimming cost V 5 bases and J 5 bases, with 9 bases left between them. In DNA form, the CDR3 reads TGTGCCAGTAGTGATTGGGGGACTGAAGCTTTCTTT. This sequence encodes CASSDWGTEAFF.

This clone was seen only once. The V and J genes are TRBV9 and TRBJ2-1; D possibly corresponds to TRBD2 (5 bases). Between the trimmed V and J ends, which lost 0 bases and 2 bases, there was a span of 18 bases. The CDR3 extends over 18 amino acids. Germline loops: CDR1 SGDLS, CDR2 YYNGEE. This CDR3 is CASSVDSWTGATYNEQFF. CDR3 DNA sequence: TGTGCCAGCAGCGTAGATTCATGGACTGGAGCGACCTACAATGAGCAGTTCTTC.

The chain links TRBV5-4 to TRBJ1-3, with D unclear. There are 14 residues in the CDR3. V was trimmed by 2 bases and J by 0 bases, leaving 6 bases between them. Germline V gene data show CDR1 as SGHNT and CDR2 as YYREEE (reference sequence). The DNA of the CDR3 is TGTGCCAGCAGCTTAGGGTTCTCTGGAAACACCATATATTTT. Its translation: CASSLGFSGNTIYF.

This chain joins TRBV10-1 and TRBJ2-1; no firm D call. This CDR3 comprises 13 residues. The V end lost 5 bases, the J end lost 6 bases, and 11 bases lay between the germline ends. The germline V gene encodes CDR1 WNHNN and CDR2 SYGVQD (reference sequence). The CDR3 region is CASSRSRSNEQFF. The CDR3 DNA follows: TGCGCCAGCAGTAGAAGCAGGAGCAATGAGCAGTTCTTC.

This chain links TRBV27 with TRBJ2-1; D gene unclear. Germline V gene data show CDR1 as MNHEY and CDR2 as SMNVEV (reference sequence). V lost 6 bases, J lost 5 bases, and 14 bases lay in between. This CDR3 has 14 residues. CDR3 bases: TGTGCCAGCAGCGCAGTGTCCCGAAACAATGAGCAGTTCTTC. Translating gives CASSAVSRNNEQFF.

The chain couples TRBV5-1 to TRBJ2-7; 7 bases fit TRBD2. Trimming at V came to 0 bases and at J to 2 bases, leaving 5 bases not matched to a gene. Germline V CDR1 and CDR2: SGHRS, YFSETQ. CDR3 size: 15 residues. The DNA of the CDR3 is TGCGCCAGCAGCTTGGCCGGGGGGACCACCTACGAGCAGTACTTC. This gives the protein CASSLAGGTTYEQYF.

The rearrangement links TRBV6-1 to TRBJ2-7; 8 nucleotides line up with TRBD1. The trim removed 4 bases at V and 2 bases at J, leaving 10 bases unmatched. CDR1 MNHNS and CDR2 SASEGT come from the germline V gene. The CDR3 sequence is 16 residues long. The DNA for the CDR3 is TGTGCCAGCAGTGGACCCGGGACAGGCTACACCTACGAGCAGTACTTC. Protein: CASSGPGTGYTYEQYF.

The chain is built from TRBV19 and TRBJ1-5; 10 nucleotides agree with TRBD1. V was clipped by 0 bases and J by 7 bases; unmatched bases: 18. Looked up from germline, CDR1 is LNHDA and CDR2 is SQIVND (reference sequence). The CDR3 covers 20 residues. CDR3 coding DNA: TGTGCCAGTAGTATAGATGGGACAGGGGATATCGTTGGGTTCGGGCAGCCCCAGCATTTT. Translating it yields CASSIDGTGDIVGFGQPQHF.

J is TRBJ2-1 and V is TRBV6-5, with a weak D call TRBD1 (6 bases). Germline V gene data show CDR1 as MNHEY and CDR2 as SVGAGI. This CDR3 comprises 16 residues. Trimming took 2 bases from V and 4 from J, leaving 15 bases between them. The CDR3 loop is CASSYAAGTLYNEQFF. CDR3 coding DNA: TGTGCCAGCAGTTACGCAGCCGGGACACTTTACAATGAGCAGTTCTTC.

The rearrangement uses TRBV4-1 and TRBJ2-5, with 10 bases aligning to TRBD2. The V segment lost 2 bases and the J segment 1 base; nucleotides outside the gene matches: 7. From germline, CDR1 is MGHRA and CDR2 YSYEKL. This CDR3 has 17 residues. The CDR3 DNA sequence: TGCGCCAGCAGCCAATTCAAGCGGGAGGGCCGCCAAGAGACCCAGTACTTC. This gives the protein CASSQFKREGRQETQYF.

This chain joins TRBV9 and TRBJ1-2; 8 bases map to TRBD1. Trimming took 6 bases from V and 6 from J; bases not matched to a gene: 10. The CDR3 consists of 14 residues. From germline, CDR1 is SGDLS and CDR2 YYNGEE. The CDR3 loop is CASTQGGRGHGYTF. CDR3 nucleotide sequence: TGTGCCAGCACCCAGGGGGGCAGGGGGCATGGCTACACCTTC.

This sequence joins TRBV27 and TRBJ2-4; D tentatively fits TRBD1 or TRBD2 (5 bases each). Germline V CDR1 and CDR2: MNHEY, SMNVEV (reference sequence). V gave up 4 bases and J gave up 3 bases, with 7 bases separating them. The CDR3 is made up of 13 amino acids. CDR3 sequence: CASSWDGKNIQYF. As DNA, the CDR3 is TGTGCCAGCAGTTGGGACGGCAAAAACATTCAGTACTTC.

The chain carries TRBV7-8 and TRBJ1-1, with 9 bases lining up with TRBD1. The ends lost 1 base at V and 6 bases at J; junction bases unmatched: 3. Germline CDR1 SGHVS, CDR2 FQNEAQ. The CDR3 runs to 14 residues. Here the CDR3 reads CASSLDRGLSEAFF. Here the CDR3 DNA reads TGTGCCAGCAGCTTAGACAGGGGGCTGTCTGAAGCTTTCTTT.

V is TRBV10-3 and J is TRBJ2-7, with 8 bases fitting TRBD1. The CDR3 loop spans 16 amino acids. From germline, CDR1 is ENHRY and CDR2 SYGVKD. V dropped 5 bases and J dropped 6; count of bases not matched to a gene: 15. In DNA, the CDR3 is TGTGCCATCAGTATGACAACCGGACAGGGTCGCGGCGAGCAGTACTTC. Translating it yields CAISMTTGQGRGEQYF.

CDR3 residues: CASSVGGPGELFF. In DNA, the CDR3 is TGTGCCAGCAGCGTAGGGGGACCGGGGGAGCTGTTTTTT. The chain employs TRBV9 and TRBJ2-2; D tentatively reads TRBD1 or TRBD2 (5 bases each). Per the germline V gene, CDR1 is SGDLS and CDR2 is YYNGEE. The V and J ends lost 0 bases and 8 bases respectively, with 8 bases between them. This CDR3 has 13 residues.

The rearrangement links TRBV5-1 to TRBJ2-3; tentative D call: TRBD1 (5 bases). CDR3 length: 16 residues. V dropped 4 bases and J dropped 2 bases, with 17 bases sitting between them. Germline V gene data show CDR1 as SGHRS and CDR2 as YFSETQ. The CDR3 DNA sequence: TGCGCCAGCAGCCCCCAGGGTCGAGCCATCACAGATACGCAGTATTTT. This codes for CASSPQGRAITDTQYF.